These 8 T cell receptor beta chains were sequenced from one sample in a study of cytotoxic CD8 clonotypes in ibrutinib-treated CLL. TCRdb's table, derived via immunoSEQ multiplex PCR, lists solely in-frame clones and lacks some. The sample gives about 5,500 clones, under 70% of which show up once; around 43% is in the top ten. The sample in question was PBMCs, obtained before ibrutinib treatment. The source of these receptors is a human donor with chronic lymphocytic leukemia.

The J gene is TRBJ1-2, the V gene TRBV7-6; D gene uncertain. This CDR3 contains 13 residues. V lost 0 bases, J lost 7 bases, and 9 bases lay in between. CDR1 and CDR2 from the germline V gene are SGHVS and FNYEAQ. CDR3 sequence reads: CASSLAETGGYTF. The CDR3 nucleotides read TGTGCCAGCAGCTTAGCAGAGACTGGTGGCTACACCTTC.

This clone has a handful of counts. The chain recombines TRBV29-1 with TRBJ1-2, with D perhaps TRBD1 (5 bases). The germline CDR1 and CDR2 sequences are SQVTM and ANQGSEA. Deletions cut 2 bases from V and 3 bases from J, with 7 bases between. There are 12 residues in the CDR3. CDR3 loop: CSVEQGDYGYTF. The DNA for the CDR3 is TGCAGCGTTGAACAGGGCGACTATGGCTACACCTTC.

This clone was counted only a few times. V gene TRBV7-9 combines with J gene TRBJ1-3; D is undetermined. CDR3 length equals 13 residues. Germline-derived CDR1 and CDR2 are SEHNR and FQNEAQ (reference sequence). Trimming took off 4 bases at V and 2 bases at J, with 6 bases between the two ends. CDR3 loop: CASSSTAGNTIYF. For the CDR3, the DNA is TGTGCCAGCAGCTCGACGGCTGGAAACACCATATATTTT.

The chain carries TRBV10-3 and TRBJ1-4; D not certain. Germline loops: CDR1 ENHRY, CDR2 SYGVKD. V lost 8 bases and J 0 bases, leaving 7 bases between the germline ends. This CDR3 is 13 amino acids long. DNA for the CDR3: TGTGCCATCGGCATTGCAACTAATGAAAAACTGTTTTTT. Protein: CAIGIATNEKLFF.

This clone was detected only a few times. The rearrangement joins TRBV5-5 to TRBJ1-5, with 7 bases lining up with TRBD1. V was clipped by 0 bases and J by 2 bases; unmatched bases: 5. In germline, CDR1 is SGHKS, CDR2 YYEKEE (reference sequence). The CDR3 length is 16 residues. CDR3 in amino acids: CASSLDTGDRNQPQHF. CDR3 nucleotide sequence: TGTGCCAGCAGCTTGGATACAGGGGATCGCAATCAGCCCCAGCATTTT. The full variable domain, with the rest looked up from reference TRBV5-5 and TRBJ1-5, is DAGVTQSPTHLIKTRGQQVTLRCSPISGHKSVSWYQQVLGQGPQFIFQYYEKEERGRGNFPDRFSARQFPNYSSELNVNALLLGDSALYLCASSLDTGDRNQPQHFGDGTRLSIL.

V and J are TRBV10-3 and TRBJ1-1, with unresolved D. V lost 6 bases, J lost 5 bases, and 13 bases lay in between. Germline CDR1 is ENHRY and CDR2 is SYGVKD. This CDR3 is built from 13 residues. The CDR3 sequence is CAISGPGGTEAFF. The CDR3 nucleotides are TGTGCCATCAGCGGGCCCGGTGGTACTGAAGCTTTCTTT.

Here the CDR3 DNA reads TGCAGTGCTAGAGCGGGTGGTGAGCAGTTCTTC. It translates to CSARAGGEQFF. The rearrangement uses TRBV20-1 and TRBJ2-1; D remains ambiguous. The CDR3 loop spans 11 amino acids. Trimming took off 1 base at V and 9 bases at J, with 7 bases between the two ends. In germline, CDR1 is DFQATT, CDR2 SNEGSKA (reference sequence).

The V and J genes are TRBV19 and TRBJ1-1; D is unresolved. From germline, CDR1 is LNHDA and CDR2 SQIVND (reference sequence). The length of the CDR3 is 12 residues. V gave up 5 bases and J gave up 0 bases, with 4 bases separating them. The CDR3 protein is CASSWLNTEAFF. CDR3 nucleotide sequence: TGTGCCAGTAGTTGGTTGAACACTGAAGCTTTCTTT.